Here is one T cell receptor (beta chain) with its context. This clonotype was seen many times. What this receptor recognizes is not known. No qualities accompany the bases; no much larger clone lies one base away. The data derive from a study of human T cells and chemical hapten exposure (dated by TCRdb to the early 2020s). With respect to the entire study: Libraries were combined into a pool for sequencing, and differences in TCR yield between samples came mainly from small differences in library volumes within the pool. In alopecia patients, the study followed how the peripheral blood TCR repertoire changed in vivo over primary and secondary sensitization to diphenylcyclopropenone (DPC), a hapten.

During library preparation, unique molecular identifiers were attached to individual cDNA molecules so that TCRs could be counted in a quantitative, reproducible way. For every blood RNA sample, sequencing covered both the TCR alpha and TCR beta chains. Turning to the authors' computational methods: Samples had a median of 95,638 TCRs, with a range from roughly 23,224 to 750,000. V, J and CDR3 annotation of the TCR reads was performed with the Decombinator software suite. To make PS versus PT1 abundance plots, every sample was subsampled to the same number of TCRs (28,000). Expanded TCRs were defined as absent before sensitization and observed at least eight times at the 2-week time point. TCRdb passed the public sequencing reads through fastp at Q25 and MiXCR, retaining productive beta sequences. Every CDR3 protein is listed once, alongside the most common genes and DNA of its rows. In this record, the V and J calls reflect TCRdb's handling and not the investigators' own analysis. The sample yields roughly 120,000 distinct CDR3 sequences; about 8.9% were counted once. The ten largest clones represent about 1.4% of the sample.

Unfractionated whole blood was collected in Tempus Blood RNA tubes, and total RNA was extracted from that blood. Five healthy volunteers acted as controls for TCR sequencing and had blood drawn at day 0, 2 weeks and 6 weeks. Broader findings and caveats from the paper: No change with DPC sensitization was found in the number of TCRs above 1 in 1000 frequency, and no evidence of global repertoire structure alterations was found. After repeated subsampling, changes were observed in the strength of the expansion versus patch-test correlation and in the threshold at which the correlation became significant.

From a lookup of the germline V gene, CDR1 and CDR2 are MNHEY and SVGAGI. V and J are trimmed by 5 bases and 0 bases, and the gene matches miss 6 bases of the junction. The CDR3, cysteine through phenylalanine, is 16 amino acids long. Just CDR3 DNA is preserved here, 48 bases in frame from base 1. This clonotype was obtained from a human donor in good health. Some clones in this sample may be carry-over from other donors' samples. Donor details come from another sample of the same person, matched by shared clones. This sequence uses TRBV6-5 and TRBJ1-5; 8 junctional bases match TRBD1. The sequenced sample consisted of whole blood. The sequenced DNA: TGTGCCAGCAGTCGGAACAGGGGGGTTAGCAATCAGCCCCAGCATTTT. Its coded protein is CASSRNRGVSNQPQHF.